A single sample is the source of the 32 T cell receptor beta chains below, sequenced in a study of T cells after yellow fever vaccination. TCRdb used MiXCR to reprocess the 5' RACE reads, holding one entry per CDR3 protein. Of 310,000 or so distinct CDR3 sequences listed, around 6.8% are singletons. The material sequenced was PBMCs, taken around 45 days after the first yellow fever vaccination. The receptors were gathered from a man younger than 35 who received the YFV17D yellow fever vaccine.

This sequence joins TRBV18 and TRBJ1-1; 9 bases align to TRBD1. CDR3 length equals 12 residues. Losses at the gene ends were 3 bases for V and 11 bases for J; bases not matched to a gene: 4. Germline V gene data show CDR1 as KGHSH and CDR2 as LQKENI. The CDR3 bases are TGTGCCAGCTCACCTGACAGGGGGATGGCTTTCTTT. This encodes CASSPDRGMAFF. The full variable domain, in which reference TRBV18 and TRBJ1-1 provide the parts outside the CDR3, is NAGVMQNPRHLVRRRGQEARLRCSPMKGHSHVYWYRQLPEEGLKFMVYLQKENIIDESGMPKERFSAEFPKEGPSILRIQQVVRGDSAAYFCASSPDRGMAFFGQGTRLTVV.

CDR3 bases: TGCGCCAGCAGCTTGGGTCCCTGGAACACTGAAGCTTTCTTT. Amino acids: CASSLGPWNTEAFF. The chain recombines TRBV5-1 with TRBJ1-1; D not certain. V shed 0 bases and J shed 1 base, with 7 bases lying between them. Looked up from germline, CDR1 is SGHRS and CDR2 is YFSETQ. The CDR3 contains 14 residues.

This clonotype was observed many times. This rearrangement joins TRBV5-4 to TRBJ2-7; 9 nucleotides agree with TRBD1. With V trimmed by 4 bases and J by 4 bases, 9 bases remained unmatched. The CDR3 runs 15 residues. The germline CDR1 and CDR2 sequences are SGHNT and YYREEE (reference sequence). This CDR3 reads CASSLPGTGTYEQYF. In nucleotides, the CDR3 is TGTGCCAGCAGCCTACCTGGGACAGGGACATACGAGCAGTACTTC.

This clonotype was observed a few times. This chain links TRBV20-1 with TRBJ2-2; TRBD1 matches at 11 bases. This CDR3 has 14 residues. V shed 3 bases, J shed 7 bases, and the junction held 4 bases outside the gene matches. Germline CDR1 and CDR2: DFQATT and SNEGSKA (reference sequence). In nucleotides, the CDR3 is TGCAGTGCTAGGGACAGGGGGCAAGGCGGGGAGCTGTTTTTT. Protein: CSARDRGQGGELFF.

V and J are TRBV6-1 and TRBJ1-2; 10 bases map to TRBD1. Germline assignment: CDR1 MNHNS and CDR2 SASEGT. The ends lost 0 bases at V and 5 bases at J; junction bases unmatched: 12. This CDR3 contains 18 residues. CDR3 sequence: CASSEAGTGAITVYGYTF. The CDR3 nucleotides read TGTGCCAGCAGTGAAGCAGGGACAGGGGCAATAACGGTTTATGGCTACACCTTC.

This chain joins TRBV11-2 and TRBJ2-5; 7 bases match TRBD2. Germline trimming cut 8 bases from V and 2 bases from J; bases unmatched to any gene: 11. Per germline, CDR1 SGHAT and CDR2 FQNNGV. The CDR3 sequence is 15 residues long. The CDR3 region is CASGWDVGGQETQYF. CDR3 nucleotides: TGTGCCAGCGGATGGGACGTCGGGGGGCAAGAGACCCAGTACTTC.

This clonotype was detected a few times. The chain is built from TRBV6-1 and TRBJ1-4; unclear D gene. The CDR3 is made up of 16 amino acids. V was cut by 0 bases and J by 2 bases, with 10 bases left in between. Per germline, CDR1 MNHNS and CDR2 SASEGT. In DNA form, the CDR3 reads TGTGCCAGCAGTGAAGCGCTCGGAGGGACTAATGAAAAACTGTTTTTT. Translated: CASSEALGGTNEKLFF.

The chain employs TRBV16 and TRBJ2-1, with no clear D. Per germline, CDR1 KGHSY and CDR2 FQNENV. The CDR3 consists of 14 residues. Between the trimmed V and J ends, which lost 8 bases and 0 bases, there was a span of 11 bases. CDR3 sequence (DNA): TGTGCCAGCCGATCGGTGGACTCCTACAATGAGCAGTTCTTC. The encoded protein is CASRSVDSYNEQFF.

Details on this clonotype: At one end the junction does not follow the germline gene, possibly because of a read error. The genes are TRBV20-1 and TRBJ1-1; D is undetermined. There are 14 residues in the CDR3. From germline, CDR1 is DFQATT and CDR2 SNEGSKA (reference sequence). The CDR3 reads CCARDFAVNTEAFF. CDR3 bases: TGCTGTGCTAGAGATTTCGCGGTTAACACTGAAGCTTTCTTT.

This clonotype occurred a few times. This sequence joins TRBV27 and TRBJ1-5; D is perhaps TRBD1 (5 bases). V gave up 4 bases and J gave up 6 bases, with 10 bases separating them. CDR1 and CDR2 from the germline V gene are MNHEY and SMNVEV (reference sequence). The CDR3 consists of 13 residues. The CDR3 DNA reads TGTGCCAGCAGTTCATTCAGGGCTCAGCCCCAGCATTTT. As protein: CASSSFRAQPQHF.

The rearrangement joins TRBV23-1 to TRBJ2-1, with D perhaps matching TRBD1 or TRBD2 (6 bases each). TRBV23-1 belongs to the ORF category, with a function that is uncertain. Deletions cut 0 bases from V and 6 bases from J, with 18 bases between. The CDR3 contains 17 residues. The CDR3 DNA reads TGCGCCAGCAGTCAATCGAGGGGGGCGTCCCCCGGCAATGAGCAGTTCTTC. It yields the protein CASSQSRGASPGNEQFF.

This clonotype was seen at least ten times. V usage is TRBV20-1 and J usage is TRBJ2-5, with 8 bases lining up with TRBD2. The length of the CDR3 is 16 residues. From germline, CDR1 is DFQATT and CDR2 SNEGSKA (reference sequence). V lost 0 bases, J lost 5 bases, and 11 bases stayed unmatched. The CDR3 coding sequence is TGCAGTGCTAGAGATCGACCGGGGGGGCCTAGTGAGACCCAGTACTTC. The encoded protein is CSARDRPGGPSETQYF.

The V call is TRBV20-1, the J call TRBJ1-6; 7 bases line up with TRBD1. CDR1 is DFQATT, CDR2 SNEGSKA, per germline (reference sequence). The CDR3 extends over 13 amino acids. Trimming cost V 2 bases and J 10 bases; bases outside gene matches: 5. DNA of the CDR3: TGCAGTGCTAGAAGGCAGGGGGTCTCACCCCTCCACTTT. Translation: CSARRQGVSPLHF.

This clonotype has at least ten counts. This chain links TRBV4-2 with TRBJ2-3; 8 nucleotides agree with TRBD2. CDR1 is LGHNA, CDR2 YNFKEQ, per germline. Losses at the gene ends were 0 bases for V and 4 bases for J; bases not matched to a gene: 9. The CDR3 is 17 residues long. CDR3 DNA: TGTGCCAGCAGCCAAGAAAGATCGGGGGGGCGTCCAGATACGCAGTATTTT. It translates to CASSQERSGGRPDTQYF.

The sample holds many counts of this clonotype. This rearrangement joins TRBV3-1 to TRBJ1-1; D gene unclear. The CDR3 spans 14 residues. CDR1 and CDR2 from the germline V gene are LGHDT and YNNKEL (reference sequence). V was clipped by 3 bases and J by 2 bases, with 10 bases between them. The CDR3 loop is CASSQGSPNTEAFF. The CDR3 DNA reads as TGTGCCAGCAGCCAGGGCTCCCCAAACACTGAAGCTTTCTTT. The full variable domain, with the rest looked up from reference TRBV3-1 and TRBJ1-1, is DTAVSQTPKYLVTQMGNDKSIKCEQNLGHDTMYWYKQDSKKFLKIMFSYNNKELIINETVPNRFSPKSPDKAHLNLHINSLELGDSAVYFCASSQGSPNTEAFFGQGTRLTVV.

This clonotype was seen more than once but under ten times. The junction departs from germline at one end; a sequencing error may be responsible. The chain uses TRBV6-4 and TRBJ1-5, with 9 bases fitting TRBD1. The germline V gene has CDR1 MRHNA and CDR2 SNTAGT. The CDR3 has 18 amino acids. CDR3 residues: CASSDFRGQGISNQPQHF. As DNA, the CDR3 is TGTGCCAGCAGCGACTTTAGGGGACAGGGTATTAGCAATCAGCCCCAGCATTTT.

V usage is TRBV5-6 and J usage is TRBJ1-4; 10 bases align to TRBD1. CDR1 and CDR2 from the germline V gene are SGHDT and YYEEEE. This CDR3 region has 16 residues. V shed 3 bases and J 4 bases; nucleotides not matched to a gene: 6. The CDR3 sequence: CASSWVGTGVNEKLFF. The DNA for the CDR3 is TGTGCCAGCAGCTGGGTCGGGACAGGGGTTAATGAAAAACTGTTTTTT.

This chain uses TRBV2 with TRBJ2-1, with 9 bases lining up with TRBD2. The CDR3 has 13 residues. Germline CDR1 and CDR2: SNHLY and FYNNEI. The junction had 3 bases not matched to a gene; V was cut back by 5 bases and J by 7 bases. In DNA, the CDR3 is TGTGCCAGCAGTAGCGGGGGGCGGAATGAGCAGTTCTTC. Protein: CASSSGGRNEQFF.

This chain links TRBV19 with TRBJ2-7, with D perhaps TRBD2 (6 bases). CDR3 length: 13 amino acids. V lost 5 bases, J lost 3 bases, and 11 bases lay in between. The germline V gene has CDR1 LNHDA and CDR2 SQIVND (reference sequence). CDR3 in DNA: TGTGCCAGTAGTCCGGGACTTGACTACGAGCAGTACTTC. Encoded protein: CASSPGLDYEQYF.

This clonotype was seen a handful of times. This chain links TRBV20-1 with TRBJ2-6; 7 bases agree with TRBD2. The length of the CDR3 is 14 residues. The junction had 5 bases not matched to a gene; V was cut back by 6 bases and J by 3 bases. CDR1 DFQATT and CDR2 SNEGSKA come from the germline V gene (reference sequence). The CDR3 loop reads CSAIGGYGANVLTF. The CDR3, as DNA: TGCAGTGCCATCGGGGGGTATGGGGCCAACGTCCTGACTTTC.

This clonotype has just a few counts. The chain uses TRBV6-1 and TRBJ1-6, with D possibly TRBD1 on 5 matching bases. Trimming removed 5 bases at V and 19 bases at J, with 24 bases between. CDR1 MNHNS and CDR2 SASEGT come from the germline V gene. The CDR3 consists of 14 residues. For the CDR3, the DNA is TGTGCCAGCAGTCCCGGCGGGCGAGGGGTCCCCTTGCACTTT. Amino acids: CASSPGGRGVPLHF.

This clonotype has a handful of counts. The chain uses TRBV18 and TRBJ1-6, with 7 bases lining up with TRBD1. Germline V gene sequence: CDR1 KGHSH, CDR2 LQKENI. The CDR3 consists of 15 residues. Trimming at V came to 2 bases and at J to 7 bases, leaving 5 bases not matched to a gene. CDR3 loop: CASSPTGTANSPLHF. CDR3 in DNA: TGTGCCAGCTCACCAACCGGGACAGCGAATTCACCCCTCCACTTT.

This clonotype was seen a handful of times. This chain connects TRBV29-1 to TRBJ2-7; 7 bases fit TRBD1. Germline V CDR1 and CDR2: SQVTM, ANQGSEA. There are 15 residues in the CDR3. Trimming at V came to 4 bases and at J to 2 bases, leaving 11 bases not matched to a gene. CDR3 region: CSVAEAGTGAYEQYF. CDR3 coding DNA: TGCAGCGTTGCCGAGGCGGGCACAGGGGCCTACGAGCAGTACTTC.

This chain uses TRBV11-2 with TRBJ2-5, with D possibly being TRBD1 (5 bases). Trimming shortened V by 8 bases and J by 5 bases, and 15 bases separated the two germline ends. CDR1 and CDR2 from the germline V gene are SGHAT and FQNNGV. The length of the CDR3 is 13 residues. CDR3 DNA sequence: TGTGCCAGCCGTCAAGGGGTCCGCGAGACCCAGTACTTC. Encoded protein: CASRQGVRETQYF.

In its sample, this clonotype was seen many times. The chain uses TRBV11-2 and TRBJ2-1, with 11 bases that match TRBD2. Trimming cost V 1 base and J 14 bases; bases outside gene matches: 10. Germline CDR1 and CDR2: SGHAT and FQNNGV. The CDR3 length is 15 residues. CDR3 nucleotide sequence: TGTGCCAGCAGCTTAGTCGCTAGCGGGAGGCTCTTCGAGTTCTTC. It encodes CASSLVASGRLFEFF.

The table lists this clonotype with many counts. The rearrangement uses TRBV15 and TRBJ2-3; no firm D call. Trimming pared 2 bases from V and 3 bases from J, leaving 9 bases between. Germline V lookup: CDR1 LNHNV, CDR2 YYDKDF (reference sequence). This CDR3 has 14 amino acids. CDR3 amino acids: CATSRHRATDTQYF. DNA of the CDR3: TGTGCCACCAGCAGACACCGAGCGACAGATACGCAGTATTTT.

Many counts were recorded for this clonotype. The chain is built from TRBV7-2 and TRBJ1-6; D remains ambiguous. V was pared by 1 base and J by 7 bases, with 14 bases between. This CDR3 is 16 amino acids long. Germline V gives CDR1 SGHTA, CDR2 FQGNSA. The DNA for the CDR3 is TGTGCCAGCAGCTTAGTCCCCACGTTAGGGAATTCACCCCTCCACTTT. Translated: CASSLVPTLGNSPLHF.

This clonotype was counted a few times. This rearrangement joins TRBV12-3 or TRBV12-4 to TRBJ2-7, with D possibly being TRBD1 (6 bases). Trimming stripped 6 bases from V and 0 bases from J, with 15 bases between. The CDR3 has 15 residues. The DNA of the CDR3 is TGTGCCAGCAGCCTAGGTGGCAGGGGCTCCTACGAGCAGTACTTC. Amino acid sequence: CASSLGGRGSYEQYF.

J is TRBJ1-3 and V is TRBV7-2; D unclear. V dropped 0 bases and J dropped 4 bases, with 7 bases sitting between them. The CDR3 consists of 14 residues. The germline CDR1 and CDR2 sequences are SGHTA and FQGNSA. CDR3 nucleotides: TGTGCCAGCAGCTTAGCGGTGGGCGGAAACACCATATATTTT. It encodes CASSLAVGGNTIYF.

This clonotype was seen a few times. The genes are TRBV2 and TRBJ2-6; no reliable D call. Germline V gives CDR1 SNHLY, CDR2 FYNNEI. The CDR3 length is 14 residues. V was clipped by 6 bases and J by 0 bases, with 6 bases between them. The CDR3 bases are TGTGCCAGCAGGGGGTTCTCTGGGGCCAACGTCCTGACTTTC. This codes for CASRGFSGANVLTF.

This clonotype turned up a few times. V usage is TRBV10-3 and J usage is TRBJ2-7; 8 bases fit TRBD2. The CDR3 is made up of 13 amino acids. The V and J ends lost 2 bases and 5 bases, in that order; junction bases with no gene match: 2. Germline V gene sequence: CDR1 ENHRY, CDR2 SYGVKD. The CDR3 loop is CAISEREGNEQYF. CDR3 nucleotides: TGTGCCATCAGTGAGCGGGAGGGGAACGAGCAGTACTTC.

This clonotype was counted many times. The V call is TRBV7-6, the J call TRBJ2-5, with 7 bases aligning to TRBD1. Germline V CDR1 and CDR2: SGHVS, FNYEAQ. This CDR3 has 14 amino acids. The J segment lost 7 bases and the V segment lost 5 bases, leaving 10 bases of the junction unmatched. CDR3 region: CASSAATGDGTQYF. For the CDR3, the DNA is TGTGCCAGCAGCGCCGCCACAGGGGACGGGACCCAGTACTTC.